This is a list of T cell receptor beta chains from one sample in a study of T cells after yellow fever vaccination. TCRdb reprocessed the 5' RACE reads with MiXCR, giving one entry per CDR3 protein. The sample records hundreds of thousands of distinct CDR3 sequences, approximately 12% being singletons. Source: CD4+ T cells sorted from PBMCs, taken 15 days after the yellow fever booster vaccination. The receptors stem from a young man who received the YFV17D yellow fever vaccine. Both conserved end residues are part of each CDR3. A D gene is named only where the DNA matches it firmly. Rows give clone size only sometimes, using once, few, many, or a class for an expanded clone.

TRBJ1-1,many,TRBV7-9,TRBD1,CASSFPGTGTWNTEAFF,TGTGCCAGCAGCTTCCCCGGGACAGGGACTTGGAACACTGAAGCTTTCTTT
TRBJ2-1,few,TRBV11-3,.,CASSGGGAYNEQFF,TGTGCCAGCAGCGGGGGGGGCGCCTACAATGAGCAGTTCTTC
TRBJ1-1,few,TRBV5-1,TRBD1,CASSPGQVPLRVGAFF,TGCGCCAGCAGCCCCGGACAGGTCCCTCTCCGGGTCGGAGCTTTCTTT
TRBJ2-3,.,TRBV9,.,CASSVVVGTNTQYF,TGTGCCAGCAGCGTAGTAGTGGGCACTAATACGCAGTATTTT
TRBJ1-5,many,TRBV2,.,CASMTTGTSTQHF,TGTGCCAGCATGACCACAGGGACATCTACCCAGCATTTT
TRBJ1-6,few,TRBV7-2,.,CASSQGGTPLHF,TGTGCCAGCAGCCAGGGAGGGACACCCCTCCACTTT
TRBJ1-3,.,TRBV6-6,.,CASSPPVGEDTIYF,TGTGCCAGCAGTCCGCCGGTTGGAGAGGACACCATATATTTT
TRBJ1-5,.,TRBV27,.,CASSLRPNNQPQHF,TGTGCCAGCAGTTTGCGGCCTAACAATCAGCCCCAGCATTTT
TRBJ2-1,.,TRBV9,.,CASSSVGYNEQFF,TGTGCCAGCAGCTCGGTGGGTTACAATGAGCAGTTCTTC
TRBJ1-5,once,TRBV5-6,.,CASSLGFGTQGQPQHF,TGTGCCAGCAGCTTGGGTTTCGGGACGCAAGGTCAGCCCCAGCATTTT
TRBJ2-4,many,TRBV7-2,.,CASSLVGGSKNIQYF,TGTGCCAGCAGCTTAGTAGGCGGTAGCAAAAACATTCAGTACTTC
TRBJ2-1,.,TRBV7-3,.,CASSPSGGPYAEQFF,TGTGCCAGCAGCCCGTCCGGGGGGCCCTATGCTGAGCAGTTCTTC
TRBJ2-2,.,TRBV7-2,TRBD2,CASSLVAGVANTGELFF,TGTGCCAGCAGCTTAGTGGCGGGAGTTGCGAACACCGGGGAGCTGTTTTTT
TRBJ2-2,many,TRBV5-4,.,CASSLQNTGELFF,TGTGCCAGCAGCTTACAGAACACCGGGGAGCTGTTTTTT